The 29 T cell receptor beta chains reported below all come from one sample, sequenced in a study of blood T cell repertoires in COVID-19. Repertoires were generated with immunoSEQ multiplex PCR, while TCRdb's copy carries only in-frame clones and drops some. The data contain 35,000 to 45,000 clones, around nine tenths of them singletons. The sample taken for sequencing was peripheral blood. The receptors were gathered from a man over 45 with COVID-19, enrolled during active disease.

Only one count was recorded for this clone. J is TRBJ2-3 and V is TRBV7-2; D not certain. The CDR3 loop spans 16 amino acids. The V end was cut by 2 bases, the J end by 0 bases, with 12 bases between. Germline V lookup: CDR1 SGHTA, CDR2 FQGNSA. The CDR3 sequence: CASSLIASASTDTQYF. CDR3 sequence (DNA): TGTGCCAGCAGCTTAATTGCGAGCGCTAGCACAGATACGCAGTATTTT. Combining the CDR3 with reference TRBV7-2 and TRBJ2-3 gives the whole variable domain GAGVSQSPSNKVTEKGKDVELRCDPISGHTALYWYRQSLGQGLEFLIYFQGNSAPDKSGLPSDRFSAERTGGSVSTLTIQRTQQEDSAVYLCASSLIASASTDTQYFGPGTRLTVL.

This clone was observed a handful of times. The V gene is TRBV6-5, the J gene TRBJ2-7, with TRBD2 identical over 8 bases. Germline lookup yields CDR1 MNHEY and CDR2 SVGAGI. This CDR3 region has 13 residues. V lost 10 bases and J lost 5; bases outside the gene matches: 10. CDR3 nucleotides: TGTGCCACCCCCGGGACTAGAGATCACGAGCAGTACTTC. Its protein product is CATPGTRDHEQYF.

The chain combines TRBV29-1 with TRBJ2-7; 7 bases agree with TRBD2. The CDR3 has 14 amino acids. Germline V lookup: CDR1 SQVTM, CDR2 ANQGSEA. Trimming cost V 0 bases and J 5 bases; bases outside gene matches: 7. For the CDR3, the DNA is TGCAGCGTTGAAGATCCCGGGGGGTACGACGAGCAGTACTTC. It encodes CSVEDPGGYDEQYF.

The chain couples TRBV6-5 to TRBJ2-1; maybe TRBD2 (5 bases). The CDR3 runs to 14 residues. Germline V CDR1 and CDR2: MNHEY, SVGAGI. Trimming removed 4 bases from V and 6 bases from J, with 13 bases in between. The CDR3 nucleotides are TGTGCCAGCAGTTGGGGTGGCGGACTCAATGAGCAGTTCTTC. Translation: CASSWGGGLNEQFF.

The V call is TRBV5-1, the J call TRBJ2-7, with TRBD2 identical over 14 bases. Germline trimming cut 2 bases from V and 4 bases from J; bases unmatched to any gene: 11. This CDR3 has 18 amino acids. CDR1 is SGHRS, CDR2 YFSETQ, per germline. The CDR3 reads CASSFSLSGTSGSYEQYF. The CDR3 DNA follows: TGCGCCAGCAGCTTTTCCCTCTCCGGGACTAGCGGGAGTTACGAGCAGTACTTC.

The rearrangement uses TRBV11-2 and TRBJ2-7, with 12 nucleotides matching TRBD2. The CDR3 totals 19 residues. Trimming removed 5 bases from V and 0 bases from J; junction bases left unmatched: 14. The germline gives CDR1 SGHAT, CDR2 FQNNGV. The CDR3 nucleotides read TGTGCCAGCAGCCCCAGACCGGGACTAGCGGGTGTAAGCTCCTACGAGCAGTACTTC. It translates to CASSPRPGLAGVSSYEQYF.

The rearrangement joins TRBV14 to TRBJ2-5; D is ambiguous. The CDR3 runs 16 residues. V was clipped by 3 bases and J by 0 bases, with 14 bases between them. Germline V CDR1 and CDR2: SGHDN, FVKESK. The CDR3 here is CASSQLQNIYQETQYF. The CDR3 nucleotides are TGTGCCAGCAGCCAGCTACAGAACATATACCAAGAGACCCAGTACTTC.

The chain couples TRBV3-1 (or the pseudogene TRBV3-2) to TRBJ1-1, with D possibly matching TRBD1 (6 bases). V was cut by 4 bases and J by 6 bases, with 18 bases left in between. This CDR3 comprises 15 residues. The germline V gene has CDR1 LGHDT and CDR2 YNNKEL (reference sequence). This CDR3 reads CASSPPTGSVAEAFF. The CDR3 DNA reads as TGTGCCAGCAGCCCGCCTACAGGGAGTGTCGCTGAAGCTTTCTTT.

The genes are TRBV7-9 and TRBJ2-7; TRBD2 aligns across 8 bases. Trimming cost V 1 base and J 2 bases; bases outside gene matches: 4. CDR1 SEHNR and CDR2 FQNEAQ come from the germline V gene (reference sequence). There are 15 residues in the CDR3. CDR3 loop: CASSLERERAYEQYF. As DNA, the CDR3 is TGTGCCAGCAGCTTAGAGCGGGAGAGGGCCTACGAGCAGTACTTC.

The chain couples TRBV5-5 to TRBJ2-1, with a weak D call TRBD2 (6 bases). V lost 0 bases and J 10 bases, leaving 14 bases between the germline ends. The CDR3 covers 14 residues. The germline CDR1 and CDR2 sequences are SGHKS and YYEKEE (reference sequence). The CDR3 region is CASSLGAGRGEQFF. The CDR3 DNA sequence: TGTGCCAGCAGCTTGGGCGCGGGAAGAGGGGAGCAGTTCTTC.

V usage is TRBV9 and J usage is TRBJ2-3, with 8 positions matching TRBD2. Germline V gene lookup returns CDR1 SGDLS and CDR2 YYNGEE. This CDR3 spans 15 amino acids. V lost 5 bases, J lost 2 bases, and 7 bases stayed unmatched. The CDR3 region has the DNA TGTGCCAGCAGTGCACGGGAGGGACACACAGATACGCAGTATTTT. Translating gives CASSAREGHTDTQYF.

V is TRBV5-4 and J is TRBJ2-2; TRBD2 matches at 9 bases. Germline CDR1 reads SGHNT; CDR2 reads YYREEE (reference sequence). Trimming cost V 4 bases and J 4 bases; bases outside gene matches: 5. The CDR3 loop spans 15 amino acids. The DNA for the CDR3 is TGTGCCAGCAGCCGGGCTAGCGGGGCCACCGGGGAGCTGTTTTTT. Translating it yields CASSRASGATGELFF.

As DNA, the CDR3 is TGTGCCAGCAGCCAAGACCCCACCTACAATGAGCAGTTCTTC. Its protein product is CASSQDPTYNEQFF. The V and J genes are TRBV4-2 and TRBJ2-1; no reliable D call. This CDR3 is built from 14 residues. Germline CDR1 reads LGHNA; CDR2 reads YNFKEQ. Trimming took 0 bases from V and 2 from J, leaving 5 bases between them.

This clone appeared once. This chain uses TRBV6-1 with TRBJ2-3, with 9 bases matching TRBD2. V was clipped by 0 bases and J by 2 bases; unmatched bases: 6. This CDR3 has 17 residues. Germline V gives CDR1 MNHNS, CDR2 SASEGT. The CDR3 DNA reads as TGTGCCAGCAGTGAAGCGGCTAGCGGGGTAATCACAGATACGCAGTATTTT. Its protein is CASSEAASGVITDTQYF.

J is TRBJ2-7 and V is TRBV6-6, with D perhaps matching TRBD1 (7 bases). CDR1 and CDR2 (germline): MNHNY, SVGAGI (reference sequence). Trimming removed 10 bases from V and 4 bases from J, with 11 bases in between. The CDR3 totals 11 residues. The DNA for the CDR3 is TGTGCCACGACAGGGAGGTACGAGCAGTACTTC. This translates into CATTGRYEQYF.

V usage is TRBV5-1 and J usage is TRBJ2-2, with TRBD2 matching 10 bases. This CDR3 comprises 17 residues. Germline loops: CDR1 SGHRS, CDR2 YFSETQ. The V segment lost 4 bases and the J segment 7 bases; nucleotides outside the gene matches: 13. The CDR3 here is CASSPLSASGRGGELFF. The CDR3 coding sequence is TGCGCCAGCAGCCCCCTGTCTGCTAGCGGGAGAGGCGGGGAGCTGTTTTTT.

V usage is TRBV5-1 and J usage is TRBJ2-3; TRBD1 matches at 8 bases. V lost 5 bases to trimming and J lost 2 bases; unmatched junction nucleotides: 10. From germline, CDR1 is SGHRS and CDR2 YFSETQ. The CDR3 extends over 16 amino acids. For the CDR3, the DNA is TGCGCCAGCAGAGAGGGCTACAGGGGGACCACAGATACGCAGTATTTT. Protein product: CASREGYRGTTDTQYF.

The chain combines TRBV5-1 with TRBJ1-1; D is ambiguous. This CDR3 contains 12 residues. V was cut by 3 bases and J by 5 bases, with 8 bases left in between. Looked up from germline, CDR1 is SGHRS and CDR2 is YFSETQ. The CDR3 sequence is CASSYGVTEAFF. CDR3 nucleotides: TGCGCCAGCAGCTACGGGGTTACTGAAGCTTTCTTT.

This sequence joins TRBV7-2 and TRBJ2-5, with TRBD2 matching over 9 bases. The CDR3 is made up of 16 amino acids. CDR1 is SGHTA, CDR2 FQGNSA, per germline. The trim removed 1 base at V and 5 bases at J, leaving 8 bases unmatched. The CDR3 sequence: CASSLDIAGVGETQYF. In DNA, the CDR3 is TGTGCCAGCAGCTTAGATATAGCGGGAGTTGGGGAGACCCAGTACTTC.

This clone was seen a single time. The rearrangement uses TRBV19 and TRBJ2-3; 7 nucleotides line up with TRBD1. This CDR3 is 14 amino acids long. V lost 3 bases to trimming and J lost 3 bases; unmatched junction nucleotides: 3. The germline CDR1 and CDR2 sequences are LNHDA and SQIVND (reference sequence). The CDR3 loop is CASSITGDTDTQYF. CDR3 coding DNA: TGTGCCAGTAGTATCACAGGGGATACAGATACGCAGTATTTT. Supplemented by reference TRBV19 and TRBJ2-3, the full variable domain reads DGGITQSPKYLFRKEGQNVTLSCEQNLNHDAMYWYRQDPGQGLRLIYYSQIVNDFQKGDIAEGYSVSREKKESFPLTVTSAQKNPTAFYLCASSITGDTDTQYFGPGTRLTVL.

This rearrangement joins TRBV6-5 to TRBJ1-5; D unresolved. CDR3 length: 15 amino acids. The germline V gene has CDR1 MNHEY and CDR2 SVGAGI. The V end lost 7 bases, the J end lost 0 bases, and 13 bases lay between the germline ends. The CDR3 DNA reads TGTGCCAGCACTGTTTACGGGGATAGCAATCAGCCCCAGCATTTT. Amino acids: CASTVYGDSNQPQHF.

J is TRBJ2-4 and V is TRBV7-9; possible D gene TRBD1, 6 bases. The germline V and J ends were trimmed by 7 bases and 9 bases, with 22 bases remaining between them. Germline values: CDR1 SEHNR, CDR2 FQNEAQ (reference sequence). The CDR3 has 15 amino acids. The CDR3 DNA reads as TGTGCCAGCACCCTCCTCTCATCGACAGGCGGCATTCAGTACTTC. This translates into CASTLLSSTGGIQYF. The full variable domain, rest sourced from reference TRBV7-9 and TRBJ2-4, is DTGVSQNPRHKITKRGQNVTFRCDPISEHNRLYWYRQTLGQGPEFLTYFQNEAQLEKSRLLSDRFSAERPKGSFSTLEIQRTEQGDSAMYLCASTLLSSTGGIQYFGAGTRLSVL.

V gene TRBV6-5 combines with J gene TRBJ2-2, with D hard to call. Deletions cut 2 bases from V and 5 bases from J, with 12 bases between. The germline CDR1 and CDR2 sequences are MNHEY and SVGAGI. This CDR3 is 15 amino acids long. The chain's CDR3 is CASSYDMSQTGELFF. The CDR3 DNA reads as TGTGCCAGCAGTTACGACATGTCCCAAACCGGGGAGCTGTTTTTT.

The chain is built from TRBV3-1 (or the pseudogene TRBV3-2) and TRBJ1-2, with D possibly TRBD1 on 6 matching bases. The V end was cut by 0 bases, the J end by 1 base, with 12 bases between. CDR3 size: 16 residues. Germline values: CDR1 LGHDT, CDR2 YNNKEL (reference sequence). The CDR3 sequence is CASSQDLGAGNYGYTF. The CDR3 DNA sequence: TGTGCCAGCAGCCAAGATCTGGGGGCTGGTAACTATGGCTACACCTTC.

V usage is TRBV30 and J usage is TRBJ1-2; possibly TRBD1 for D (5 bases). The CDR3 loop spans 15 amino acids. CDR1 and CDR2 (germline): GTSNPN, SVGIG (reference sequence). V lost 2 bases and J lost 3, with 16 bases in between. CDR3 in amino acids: CAWSLGSWGDYGYTF. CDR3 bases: TGTGCCTGGAGTCTCGGTTCCTGGGGGGACTATGGCTACACCTTC.

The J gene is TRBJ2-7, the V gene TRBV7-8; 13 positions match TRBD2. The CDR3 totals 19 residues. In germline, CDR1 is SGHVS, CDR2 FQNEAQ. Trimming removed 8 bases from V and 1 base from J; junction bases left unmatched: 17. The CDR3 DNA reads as TGTGCCAGCGGGCCAGGACTAGCGGGAGTAGAGTGGGCATCCTACGAGCAGTACTTC. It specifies CASGPGLAGVEWASYEQYF.

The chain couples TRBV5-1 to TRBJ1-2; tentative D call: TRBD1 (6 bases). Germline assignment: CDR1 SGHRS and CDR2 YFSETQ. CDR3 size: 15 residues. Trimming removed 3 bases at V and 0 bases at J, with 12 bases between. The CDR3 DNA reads TGCGCCAGCAGCTCTGGACAGCTTACTAACTATGGCTACACCTTC. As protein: CASSSGQLTNYGYTF.

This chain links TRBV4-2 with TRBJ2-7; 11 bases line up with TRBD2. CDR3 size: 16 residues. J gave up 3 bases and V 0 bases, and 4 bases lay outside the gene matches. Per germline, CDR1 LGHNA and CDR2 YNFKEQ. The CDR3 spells CASSQDGLAGGYEQYF. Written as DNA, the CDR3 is TGTGCCAGCAGCCAAGACGGCCTAGCGGGAGGCTACGAGCAGTACTTC.

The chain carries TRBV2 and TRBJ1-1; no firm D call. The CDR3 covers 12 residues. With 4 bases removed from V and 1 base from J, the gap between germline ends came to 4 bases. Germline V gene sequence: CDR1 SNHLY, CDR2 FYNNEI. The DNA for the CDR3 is TGTGCCAGCAGTGTACAGAACACTGAAGCTTTCTTT. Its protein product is CASSVQNTEAFF.